These 14 T cell receptor beta chains were all obtained from the same sample, sequenced in a study of beta chain features in type 1 diabetes. Reverse transcription of all isolated RNA meant that expressed TCRB transcripts were sequenced. The protocol was immunoSEQ multiplex PCR, while the TCRdb copy is restricted to in-frame clones and leaves out a portion. The data show roughly 140,000 clones, 6% to 7.5% seen once. Sequenced: central memory CD4+ T cells from blood. The source of these receptors is a woman under 40 in good health.

The V call is TRBV7-8, the J call TRBJ2-5; weak D call: TRBD1 (5 bases). Germline V gene lookup returns CDR1 SGHVS and CDR2 FQNEAQ. The CDR3 consists of 14 residues. V was pared by 5 bases and J by 5 bases, with 15 bases between. CDR3 nucleotide sequence: TGTGCCAGCAGCCCCATAAAGGGGCGGGAGACCCAGTACTTC. This translates into CASSPIKGRETQYF.

This clone appeared a few times. The rearrangement uses TRBV5-1 and TRBJ1-1; D gene unclear. In germline, CDR1 is SGHRS, CDR2 YFSETQ. The CDR3 is 15 residues long. V was pared by 1 base and J by 5 bases, with 15 bases between. This chain's CDR3 is CASSLYPGSHTEAFF. The CDR3 DNA sequence: TGCGCCAGCAGCTTGTACCCAGGCTCACATACTGAAGCTTTCTTT.

Notes on this clone: A far larger clone is one nucleotide away, so this likely arose from a read error. V is TRBV7-9 and J is TRBJ2-5; no clear D. Germline CDR1 SEHNR, CDR2 FQNEAQ (reference sequence). Trimming stripped 4 bases from V and 2 bases from J, with 2 bases between. CDR3 length: 11 amino acids. This chain's CDR3 is CASSSQETQYF. The CDR3 DNA reads TGTGCCAGCAGCTCGCAAGAGACCCAGTACTTC.

This clone showed up just a few times. V is TRBV18 and J is TRBJ1-4, with D tentatively TRBD1 (5 bases). Between the trimmed V and J ends, which lost 8 bases and 8 bases, there was a span of 12 bases. Germline CDR1 reads KGHSH; CDR2 reads LQKENI. The CDR3 spans 12 residues. The CDR3, as DNA: TGTGCCAGCGGGGCCCAGCCCGAAAAACTGTTTTTT. Protein product: CASGAQPEKLFF. The entire variable domain, with the rest obtained from reference TRBV18 and TRBJ1-4, is as follows: NAGVMQNPRHLVRRRGQEARLRCSPMKGHSHVYWYRQLPEEGLKFMVYLQKENIIDESGMPKERFSAEFPKEGPSILRIQQVVRGDSAAYFCASGAQPEKLFFGSGTQLSVL.

This clone was seen more than once but under ten times. J is TRBJ2-2 and V is TRBV6-5; TRBD1 is a possible D gene (5 bases). The germline V gene encodes CDR1 MNHEY and CDR2 SVGAGI. V was clipped by 6 bases and J by 2 bases, with 13 bases between them. The CDR3 sequence is 15 residues long. This CDR3 is CASRGAISNTGELFF. The DNA of the CDR3 is TGTGCCAGCAGAGGGGCAATTAGCAACACCGGGGAGCTGTTTTTT.

CDR3 sequence (DNA): TGTGCCAGCAGCCTAGCGGGAGTTCACGGGGAGCTGTTTTTT. Protein product: CASSLAGVHGELFF. The V gene is TRBV6-5, the J gene TRBJ2-2; 10 bases fit TRBD2. The CDR3 totals 14 residues. Germline CDR1 is MNHEY and CDR2 is SVGAGI. Trimming took 6 bases from V and 7 from J; bases not matched to a gene: 5.

V gene TRBV5-4 combines with J gene TRBJ1-4; D is uncertain. Trimming stripped 2 bases from V and 0 bases from J, with 11 bases between. Per germline, CDR1 SGHNT and CDR2 YYREEE (reference sequence). This CDR3 spans 16 amino acids. The CDR3 DNA reads TGTGCCAGCAGCTTAGCTGCTACCTCAACTAATGAAAAACTGTTTTTT. It specifies CASSLAATSTNEKLFF.

This clone showed up just a few times. This chain joins TRBV7-2 and TRBJ2-3, with a possible D match to TRBD2 (6 bases). Per the germline V gene, CDR1 is SGHTA and CDR2 is FQGNSA. This CDR3 has 16 amino acids. Trimming cost V 1 base and J 4 bases, with 15 bases left between them. The CDR3 region is CASSLEAGRGSDTQYF. The CDR3, as DNA: TGTGCCAGCAGCTTAGAGGCCGGGAGAGGGTCAGATACGCAGTATTTT.

This clone was picked up a small number of times. The V gene is TRBV29-1, the J gene TRBJ2-3; TRBD2 matches 16 bases. Germline CDR1 and CDR2: SQVTM and ANQGSEA. This CDR3 contains 17 residues. Germline trimming cut 5 bases from V and 2 bases from J; bases unmatched to any gene: 7. The CDR3 loop is CSVSGTSGRAATDTQYF. The DNA of the CDR3 is TGCAGCGTTTCCGGGACTAGCGGGAGGGCCGCCACAGATACGCAGTATTTT.

This clone was seen a handful of times. V is TRBV4-3 and J is TRBJ2-2, with a tentative D call TRBD1 (6 bases). The CDR3 length is 14 residues. The V end lost 4 bases, the J end lost 4 bases, and 10 bases lay between the germline ends. Per the germline V gene, CDR1 is LGHNA and CDR2 is YSLEER. The DNA for the CDR3 is TGCGCCAGCAGCCTAAACAGGGTCACCGGGGAGCTGTTTTTT. Its translation is CASSLNRVTGELFF.

This clone was seen more than once but under ten times. This rearrangement joins TRBV5-5 to TRBJ2-3, with 13 bases lining up with TRBD2. The CDR3 has 17 amino acids. V dropped 2 bases and J dropped 3; count of bases not matched to a gene: 6. CDR1 is SGHKS, CDR2 YYEKEE, per germline (reference sequence). The CDR3 sequence is CASSFLLAGGPTDTQYF. The CDR3 nucleotides are TGTGCCAGCAGCTTCCTACTAGCGGGAGGGCCGACAGATACGCAGTATTTT. Together with reference TRBV5-5 and TRBJ2-3, the CDR3 gives the full variable domain: DAGVTQSPTHLIKTRGQQVTLRCSPISGHKSVSWYQQVLGQGPQFIFQYYEKEERGRGNFPDRFSARQFPNYSSELNVNALLLGDSALYLCASSFLLAGGPTDTQYFGPGTRLTVL.

The chain combines TRBV21-1 with TRBJ2-7; no check of the table's D call, TRBD2, against the DNA was made. TRBV21-1 corresponds to a pseudogene. The CDR3 covers 14 residues. This CDR3 reads CASSPDWGGYEQYF. The CDR3 DNA is TGTGCCAGCAGCCCGGACTGGGGTGGCTACGAGCAGTACTTC.

The chain is built from TRBV30 and TRBJ2-2; TRBD1 might be the D (6 bases). The CDR3 is 13 residues long. Trimming pared 2 bases from V and 4 bases from J, leaving 8 bases between. Germline V lookup: CDR1 GTSNPN, CDR2 SVGIG (reference sequence). The CDR3 DNA is TGTGCCTGGAGTTACAGGGTCACCGGGGAGCTGTTTTTT. It translates to CAWSYRVTGELFF.

This clone was detected only a few times. The chain is built from TRBV25-1 and TRBJ2-7, with 8 bases lining up with TRBD2. CDR3 length: 15 residues. V lost 8 bases to trimming and J lost 4 bases; unmatched junction nucleotides: 13. The germline CDR1 and CDR2 sequences are MGHDK and SYGVNS. DNA of the CDR3: TGTGCCAGCGGGGGGGCAGCGGGAGTTGGTTACGAGCAGTACTTC. It encodes CASGGAAGVGYEQYF.